The 28 T cell receptor beta chains below come from one sample, sequenced in a study of neurological immune-mediated disorders. One entry per CDR3 protein results from TCRdb running MiXCR on the 5' RACE reads. The table includes 75,000 to 80,000 distinct CDR3 sequences, about 5.2% detected once. The sample consisted of PBMCs. These receptor sequences come from a woman aged 25-40 years with multiple sclerosis.

This clonotype was recorded a few times. The chain couples TRBV5-1 to TRBJ1-2, with D possibly TRBD1 on 5 matching bases. CDR3 length: 15 residues. V was trimmed by 0 bases and J by 2 bases, leaving 11 bases between them. The V gene's germline CDR1 is SGHRS and CDR2 YFSETQ. As DNA, the CDR3 is TGCGCCAGCAGCTTGGGTGAACCAGGGAACTATGGCTACACCTTC. It translates to CASSLGEPGNYGYTF.

Ten or more counts support this clonotype. V usage is TRBV7-3 and J usage is TRBJ2-5; TRBD2 agrees at 8 bases. This CDR3 spans 15 amino acids. From germline, CDR1 is SGHTA and CDR2 FQGTGA. V shed 2 bases, J shed 5 bases, and the junction held 7 bases outside the gene matches. The CDR3 protein is CASSLSGLGVETQYF. CDR3 coding DNA: TGTGCCAGCAGCTTATCGGGACTAGGGGTCGAGACCCAGTACTTC.

The chain combines TRBV28 with TRBJ1-1; D is undetermined. This CDR3 has 12 residues. Germline V gene lookup returns CDR1 MDHEN and CDR2 SYDVKM. Trimming pared 4 bases from V and 6 bases from J, leaving 9 bases between. Here the CDR3 reads CASSSGGAEAFF. In DNA form, the CDR3 reads TGTGCCAGCAGTTCAGGTGGCGCTGAAGCTTTCTTT. The full variable domain, rest sourced from reference TRBV28 and TRBJ1-1, is DVKVTQSSRYLVKRTGEKVFLECVQDMDHENMFWYRQDPGLGLRLIYFSYDVKMKEKGDIPEGYSVSREKKERFSLILESASTNQTSMYLCASSSGGAEAFFGQGTRLTVV.

This chain links TRBV4-1 with TRBJ2-4, with D uncertain. The CDR3 consists of 19 residues. The germline V gene encodes CDR1 MGHRA and CDR2 YSYEKL. With 0 bases removed from V and 0 bases from J, the gap between germline ends came to 18 bases. The CDR3 DNA reads TGCGCCAGCAGCCAAGATCGACAATTCCCCCCGCTAGCCAAAAACATTCAGTACTTC. This encodes CASSQDRQFPPLAKNIQYF.

This clonotype came up a few times. The chain is built from TRBV25-1 and TRBJ1-2; the D is unclear. Trimming shortened V by 1 base and J by 4 bases, and 10 bases separated the two germline ends. Germline loops: CDR1 MGHDK, CDR2 SYGVNS. This CDR3 is built from 14 residues. In DNA, the CDR3 is TGTGCCAGCAGTGAATTGAAGGGATCCTATGGCTACACCTTC. Protein: CASSELKGSYGYTF.

This clonotype was recorded many times. The J gene is TRBJ1-1, the V gene TRBV5-1; 10 bases are a match to TRBD1. This CDR3 spans 16 amino acids. Germline V gene lookup returns CDR1 SGHRS and CDR2 YFSETQ. Unmatched junction bases numbered 8, after V lost 0 bases and J lost 6 bases. CDR3 amino acids: CASSLGGGTGVPEAFF. CDR3 coding DNA: TGCGCCAGCAGCTTGGGAGGTGGGACAGGGGTCCCTGAAGCTTTCTTT. Together with reference TRBV5-1 and TRBJ1-1, the CDR3 gives the full variable domain: KAGVTQTPRYLIKTRGQQVTLSCSPISGHRSVSWYQQTPGQGLQFLFEYFSETQRNKGNFPGRFSGRQFSNSRSEMNVSTLELGDSALYLCASSLGGGTGVPEAFFGQGTRLTVV.

This clonotype was found many times. The chain couples TRBV15 to TRBJ2-7; 7 bases match TRBD2. Germline CDR1 reads LNHNV; CDR2 reads YYDKDF (reference sequence). CDR3 length: 15 residues. The V segment lost 5 bases and the J segment 4 bases; nucleotides outside the gene matches: 11. CDR3 sequence: CATSAPGLPTYEQYF. CDR3 in DNA: TGTGCCACCAGCGCCCCGGGACTACCGACTTACGAGCAGTACTTC.

The V gene is TRBV6-6, the J gene TRBJ1-1, with D perhaps TRBD1 (6 bases). Germline assignment: CDR1 MNHNY and CDR2 SVGAGI (reference sequence). The V end was cut by 0 bases, the J end by 3 bases, with 11 bases between. The CDR3 spans 15 residues. The CDR3 loop reads CASSYSTPGDTEAFF. Here the CDR3 DNA reads TGTGCCAGCAGTTACTCGACTCCAGGGGACACTGAAGCTTTCTTT.

Only a few counts were recorded for this clonotype. This chain joins TRBV12-3 or TRBV12-4 and TRBJ1-2; 8 bases fit TRBD1. The ends lost 6 bases at V and 4 bases at J; junction bases unmatched: 10. The CDR3 contains 15 residues. This CDR3 reads CASSLQGVIGYGYTF. CDR3 coding DNA: TGTGCCAGCAGCCTACAGGGGGTTATCGGCTATGGCTACACCTTC.

In its sample, this clonotype was seen a few times. CDR3 amino acids: CSAMRGAPPDTQYF. CDR3 coding DNA: TGCAGTGCTATGCGGGGGGCCCCCCCAGATACGCAGTATTTT. This chain joins TRBV20-1 and TRBJ2-3, with 8 bases identical to TRBD2. Unmatched junction bases numbered 7, after V lost 4 bases and J lost 4 bases. This CDR3 spans 14 amino acids. Per the germline V gene, CDR1 is DFQATT and CDR2 is SNEGSKA (reference sequence).

This clonotype was counted ten times or more. The rearrangement uses TRBV20-1 and TRBJ2-5; no firm D call. Trimming pared 5 bases from V and 1 base from J, leaving 14 bases between. This CDR3 has 14 residues. Germline lookup yields CDR1 DFQATT and CDR2 SNEGSKA (reference sequence). The CDR3 coding sequence is TGCAGTGCTGTCCCGTGGAAACGCCAAGAGACCCAGTACTTC. Translating it yields CSAVPWKRQETQYF.

CDR3 bases: TGCAGTGCCTGGACTAGCGGGGGGGCAGGAGATACGCAGTATTTT. It translates to CSAWTSGGAGDTQYF. This chain uses TRBV20-1 with TRBJ2-3; the match to TRBD2 covers 15 bases. The CDR3 is 15 amino acids. CDR1 DFQATT and CDR2 SNEGSKA come from the germline V gene (reference sequence). With V trimmed by 6 bases and J by 5 bases, 6 bases remained unmatched.

This clonotype showed up many times. J is TRBJ2-3 and V is TRBV20-1; TRBD2 aligns across 14 bases. This CDR3 contains 16 residues. Looked up from germline, CDR1 is DFQATT and CDR2 is SNEGSKA (reference sequence). V gave up 6 bases and J gave up 0 bases; unmatched junction bases: 5. In DNA form, the CDR3 reads TGCAGTGCAACGGGACTAGCGGGGGAGAGCACAGATACGCAGTATTTT. It codes for CSATGLAGESTDTQYF.

In this sample, this clonotype turned up many times. The J gene is TRBJ2-3, the V gene TRBV12-3 or TRBV12-4; D ambiguous. The CDR3 spans 14 residues. V lost 1 base and J 3 bases, leaving 8 bases between the germline ends. This chain's CDR3 is CASSLEIPTDTQYF. As DNA, the CDR3 is TGTGCCAGCAGTTTAGAGATCCCGACAGATACGCAGTATTTT.

The chain employs TRBV20-1 and TRBJ2-7, with 10 bases fitting TRBD1. In germline, CDR1 is DFQATT, CDR2 SNEGSKA (reference sequence). The J segment lost 2 bases and the V segment lost 5 bases, leaving 9 bases of the junction unmatched. This CDR3 has 15 residues. The CDR3 is CSAPTGDRGTYEQYF. The CDR3, as DNA: TGCAGTGCTCCCACCGGGGACAGGGGCACCTACGAGCAGTACTTC.

This clonotype was found many times. The chain links TRBV20-1 to TRBJ1-3, with 7 bases fitting TRBD1. CDR3 length: 13 amino acids. With V trimmed by 1 base and J by 9 bases, 6 bases remained unmatched. The germline gives CDR1 DFQATT, CDR2 SNEGSKA (reference sequence). The CDR3 region is CSARGGQVGTIYF. DNA for the CDR3: TGCAGTGCTAGAGGTGGACAGGTTGGCACCATATATTTT.

This clonotype was seen repeatedly, ten times or more. CDR3 protein: CASSPRGGQYATNEKLFF. For the CDR3, the DNA is TGTGCCAGCAGCCCAAGAGGGGGACAGTATGCAACTAATGAAAAACTGTTTTTT. V and J are TRBV5-5 and TRBJ1-4, with 7 bases identical to TRBD1. Germline assignment: CDR1 SGHKS and CDR2 YYEKEE (reference sequence). V gave up 4 bases and J gave up 0 bases; unmatched junction bases: 12. CDR3 length: 18 amino acids.

This clonotype appeared many times. The chain links TRBV20-1 to TRBJ2-1; 7 bases line up with TRBD1. Unmatched junction bases numbered 4, after V lost 5 bases and J lost 3 bases. Germline CDR1 reads DFQATT; CDR2 reads SNEGSKA (reference sequence). This CDR3 has 13 residues. CDR3 amino acids: CSAETGSYNEQFF. The CDR3 DNA sequence: TGCAGTGCTGAGACAGGGAGCTACAATGAGCAGTTCTTC.

This clonotype was observed many times. The genes are TRBV20-1 and TRBJ2-7; 7 bases are shared with TRBD1. Trimming at V came to 5 bases and at J to 1 base, leaving 8 bases not matched to a gene. Germline CDR1 reads DFQATT; CDR2 reads SNEGSKA (reference sequence). The CDR3 has 14 amino acids. The CDR3 here is CSADSTGISYEQYF. The DNA for the CDR3 is TGCAGTGCTGATTCGACAGGGATTTCCTACGAGCAGTACTTC.

There are many counts of this clonotype. This chain joins TRBV12-3 or TRBV12-4 and TRBJ1-1, with D unclear. The CDR3 runs to 14 residues. The V and J ends lost 0 bases and 3 bases respectively, with 8 bases between them. This CDR3 is CASSLAAIYTEAFF. In DNA, the CDR3 is TGTGCCAGCAGTTTAGCGGCCATCTACACTGAAGCTTTCTTT.

This clonotype has a count of ten or more. The rearrangement links TRBV7-3 to TRBJ2-5, with 12 bases fitting TRBD1. With 5 bases clipped from V and 5 bases from J, the junction kept 9 bases outside the gene matches. The germline CDR1 and CDR2 sequences are SGHTA and FQGTGA. The length of the CDR3 is 16 residues. The CDR3 reads CASSRRGQGAFETQYF. In nucleotides, the CDR3 is TGTGCCAGCAGCCGGAGGGGACAGGGGGCTTTCGAGACCCAGTACTTC.

In its sample, this clonotype was seen many times. The chain recombines TRBV9 with TRBJ2-1; 14 positions agree with TRBD2. CDR3 length equals 19 residues. CDR1 is SGDLS and CDR2 is YYNGEE in the germline V gene. J lost 4 bases, V lost 2 bases, and 11 bases had no gene match. CDR3 protein: CASSVGTSGSDPSYNEQFF. The CDR3 DNA follows: TGTGCCAGCAGCGTTGGGACTAGCGGGAGCGATCCATCTTACAATGAGCAGTTCTTC.

The table lists this clonotype with many counts. The gene calls are TRBV5-1 and TRBJ2-5; TRBD1 matches 9 bases. CDR1 SGHRS and CDR2 YFSETQ come from the germline V gene. CDR3 length: 14 amino acids. The V gene end was trimmed by 2 bases and the J gene end by 5 bases; junction bases not matched to a gene: 4. The CDR3 region is CASSFGQGTETQYF. In DNA, the CDR3 is TGCGCCAGCAGCTTTGGACAGGGGACGGAGACCCAGTACTTC.

This clonotype was counted a few times. CDR3 DNA: TGCAGTGCTAGAGTCGGGACAGGCACAGATACGCAGTATTTT. It encodes CSARVGTGTDTQYF. This chain uses TRBV20-1 with TRBJ2-3; 7 nucleotides align to TRBD1. The V segment lost 1 base and the J segment 1 base; nucleotides outside the gene matches: 2. The CDR3 sequence is 14 residues long. Looked up from germline, CDR1 is DFQATT and CDR2 is SNEGSKA (reference sequence).

This clonotype has a count of ten or more. This chain links TRBV5-1 with TRBJ2-1; unclear D gene. Germline values: CDR1 SGHRS, CDR2 YFSETQ. The ends were cut back, 0 bases at V and 8 bases at J, with 18 bases in the middle. This CDR3 contains 16 residues. CDR3 sequence reads: CASSLEDSFFRDEQFF. CDR3 nucleotides: TGCGCCAGCAGCTTGGAGGATAGTTTTTTTCGCGATGAGCAGTTCTTC.

This clonotype has only a few counts. V gene TRBV20-1 combines with J gene TRBJ2-1, with TRBD1 matching over 7 bases. V was pared by 6 bases and J by 12 bases, with 14 bases of the junction left unmatched. Germline CDR1 and CDR2: DFQATT and SNEGSKA (reference sequence). This CDR3 has 13 amino acids. CDR3 sequence reads: CSAPPQGVSGQFF. The CDR3 coding sequence is TGCAGTGCCCCACCCCAGGGGGTCAGTGGGCAGTTCTTC.

This clonotype showed up many times. CDR3 coding DNA: TGCAGTGCTAGAAGCGTGGTTCCCACTCGGTCTAGGGATGAGCAGTTCTTC. Residues: CSARSVVPTRSRDEQFF. This chain joins TRBV20-1 and TRBJ2-1; D is ambiguous. The CDR3 has 17 residues. V was pared by 2 bases and J by 8 bases, with 25 bases between. CDR1 is DFQATT, CDR2 SNEGSKA, per germline (reference sequence).

This clonotype was seen ten or more times. The chain has TRBV20-1 and TRBJ2-1, with D maybe TRBD2 (6 bases). CDR3 length equals 17 residues. Germline values: CDR1 DFQATT, CDR2 SNEGSKA (reference sequence). Trimming pared 0 bases from V and 0 bases from J, leaving 15 bases between. CDR3 in amino acids: CSARDWEDIRSYNEQFF. The CDR3, as DNA: TGCAGTGCTAGAGATTGGGAGGACATACGCTCCTACAATGAGCAGTTCTTC.